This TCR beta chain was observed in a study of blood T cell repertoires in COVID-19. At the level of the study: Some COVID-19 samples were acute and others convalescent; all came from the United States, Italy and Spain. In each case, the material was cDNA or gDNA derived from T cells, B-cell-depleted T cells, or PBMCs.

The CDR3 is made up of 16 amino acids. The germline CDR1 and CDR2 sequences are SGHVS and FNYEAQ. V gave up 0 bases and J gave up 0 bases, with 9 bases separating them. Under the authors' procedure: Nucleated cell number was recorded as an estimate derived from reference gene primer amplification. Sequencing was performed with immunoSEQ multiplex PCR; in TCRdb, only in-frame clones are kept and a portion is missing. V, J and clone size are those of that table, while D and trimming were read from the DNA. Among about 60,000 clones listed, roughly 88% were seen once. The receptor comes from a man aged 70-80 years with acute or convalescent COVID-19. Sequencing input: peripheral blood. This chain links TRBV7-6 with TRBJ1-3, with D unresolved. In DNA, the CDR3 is TGTGCCAGCAGCTTAGCGCTAACAGACTCTGGAAACACCATATATTTT. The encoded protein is CASSLALTDSGNTIYF.